This TCR beta chain was retrieved from a study of low-dose radiotherapy and immunotherapy resistance in tumors. With TRAV- and TRBV-specific primers, first-strand cDNA was made, covering the alpha and beta chains. Amplification of TCRs used a constant-region primer and V-primer adapter for around 18 PCR cycles. TCRdb re-derived calls from the reads in MiXCR, one entry per CDR3 protein. Among more than 50,000 distinct CDR3 sequences listed, 20% to 25% were seen once. This clonotype was recorded many times. Germline V lookup: CDR1 WSHSY, CDR2 SAAADI. The CDR3 covers 12 residues. Trimming removed 7 bases from V and 4 bases from J; junction bases left unmatched: 3. The time point here: before trial treatment.

The chain uses TRBV10-2 and TRBJ2-5, with 7 bases fitting TRBD2. The source was PBMCs, collected before treatment. This TCR was recovered from a male donor with prostate cancer. This chain's CDR3 is CASKTGGETQYF. In DNA form, the CDR3 reads TGCGCCAGCAAGACGGGAGGAGAGACCCAGTACTTC.